Sequencing of this T cell receptor (beta chain) was carried out in a study of T cell repertoires in cytomegalovirus infection. Study in general: It can be stated that public TCR beta signatures indicated CMV infection as well as a matching HLA type. General study results and limits: People with CMV and the relevant HLA were identified by cumulative public TCR beta family frequency.

One entry per CDR3 protein, called by TCRdb with MiXCR from the reads. Of approximately 280,000 distinct CDR3 sequences in the sample, about 20% were seen once. A word on this clonotype: Its specificity is not known.

Trimming removed 3 bases from V and 3 bases from J, with 14 bases in between. The CDR3 length is 16 residues. The rearrangement links TRBV12-3 or TRBV12-4 to TRBJ2-2, with D perhaps matching TRBD1 (6 bases). The sequencing used cultured PBMCs, collected from culture after CMV antigen stimulation. This TCR was recovered from a human donor in good health (CMV status not recorded). Some clones in this sample may be carry-over from other donors' samples. The DNA for the CDR3 is TGTGCCAGCAGTTTTTGGACAGCAGTTGACACCGGGGAGCTGTTTTTT. The encoded protein is CASSFWTAVDTGELFF.